This T cell receptor beta chain was observed in a study of blood T cell repertoires in COVID-19. Study-wide context: The study drew acute and convalescent COVID-19 samples from the United States, Italy and Spain. Sources were T cells, B-cell-depleted T cells, or PBMCs; the material itself was cDNA or gDNA.

Original data processing: Researchers report that nucleated cell counts were estimated from reference gene primer amplification. Sequencing was performed with immunoSEQ multiplex PCR; in TCRdb, only in-frame clones are kept and a portion is missing. The V and J calls and clone size come from that table; D and trimming were worked out from the DNA. The sample lists about 100,000 clones, around four fifths occurring once. The sequence derives from a man aged 70-80 years with active or convalescent COVID-19. Sequencing was performed on peripheral blood.

Written as DNA, the CDR3 is TGTGCCAGCAGCTTAGGGACAGGAGGGCGGGTCTACGAGCAGTACTTC. This encodes CASSLGTGGRVYEQYF. The J gene is TRBJ2-7, the V gene TRBV7-6; the D gene is possibly TRBD1 (7 bases). Germline V CDR1 and CDR2: SGHVS, FNYEAQ. The V end was cut by 1 base, the J end by 3 bases, with 16 bases between. CDR3 length: 16 amino acids.